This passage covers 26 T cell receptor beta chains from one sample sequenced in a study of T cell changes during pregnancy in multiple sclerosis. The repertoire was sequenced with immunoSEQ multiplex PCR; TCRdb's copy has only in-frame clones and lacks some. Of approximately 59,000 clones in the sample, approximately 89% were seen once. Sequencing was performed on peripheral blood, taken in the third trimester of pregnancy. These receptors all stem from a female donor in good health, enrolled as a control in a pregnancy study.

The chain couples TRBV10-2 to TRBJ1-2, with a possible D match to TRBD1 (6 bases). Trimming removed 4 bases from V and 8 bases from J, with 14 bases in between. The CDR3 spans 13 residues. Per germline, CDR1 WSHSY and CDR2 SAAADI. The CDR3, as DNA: TGCGCCAGCAGTGTCACAGGGTCGGGCGGCTACACCTTC. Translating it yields CASSVTGSGGYTF.

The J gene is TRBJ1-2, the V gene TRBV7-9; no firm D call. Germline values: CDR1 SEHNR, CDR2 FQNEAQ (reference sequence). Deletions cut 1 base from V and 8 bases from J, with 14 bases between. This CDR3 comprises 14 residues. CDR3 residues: CASSLGSGSYGYTF. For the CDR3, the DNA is TGTGCCAGCAGCTTAGGGAGCGGGTCGTACGGCTACACCTTC.

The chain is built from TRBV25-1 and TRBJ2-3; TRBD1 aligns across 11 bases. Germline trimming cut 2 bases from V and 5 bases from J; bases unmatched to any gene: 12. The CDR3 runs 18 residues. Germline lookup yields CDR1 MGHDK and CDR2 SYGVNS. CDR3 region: CASSEPGGTGGSGDTQYF. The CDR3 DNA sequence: TGTGCCAGCAGTGAACCAGGCGGGACAGGGGGTTCGGGAGATACGCAGTATTTT. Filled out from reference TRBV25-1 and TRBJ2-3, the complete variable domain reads EADIYQTPRYLVIGTGKKITLECSQTMGHDKMYWYQQDPGMELHLIHYSYGVNSTEKGDLSSESTVSRIRTEHFPLTLESARPSHTSQYLCASSEPGGTGGSGDTQYFGPGTRLTVL.

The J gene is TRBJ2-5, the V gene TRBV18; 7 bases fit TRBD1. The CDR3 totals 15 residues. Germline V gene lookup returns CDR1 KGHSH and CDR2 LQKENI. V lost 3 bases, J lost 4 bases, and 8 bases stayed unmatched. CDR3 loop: CASSPRGGEGETQYF. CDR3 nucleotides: TGTGCCAGCTCACCGAGAGGGGGCGAGGGAGAGACCCAGTACTTC.

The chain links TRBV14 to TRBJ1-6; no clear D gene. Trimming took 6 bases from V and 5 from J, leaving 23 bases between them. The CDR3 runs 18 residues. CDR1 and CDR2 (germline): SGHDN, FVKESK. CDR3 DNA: TGTGCCAGCAGTCGGGCCCGGTCGGGATTCTCGAATAATTCACCCCTCCACTTT. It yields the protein CASSRARSGFSNNSPLHF.

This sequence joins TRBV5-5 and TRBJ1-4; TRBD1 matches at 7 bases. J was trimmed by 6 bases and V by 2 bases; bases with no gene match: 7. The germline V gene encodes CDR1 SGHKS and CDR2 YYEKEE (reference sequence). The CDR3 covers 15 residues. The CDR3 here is CASSFRGGIDEKLFF. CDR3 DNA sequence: TGTGCCAGCAGCTTTAGAGGGGGCATTGATGAAAAACTGTTTTTT.

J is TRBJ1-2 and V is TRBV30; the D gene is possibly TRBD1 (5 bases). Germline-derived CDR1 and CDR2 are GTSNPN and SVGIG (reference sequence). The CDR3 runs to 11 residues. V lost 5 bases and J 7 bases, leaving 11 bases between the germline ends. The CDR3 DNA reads TGTGCCTGGGGGACTGTAACTGGCTACACCTTC. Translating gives CAWGTVTGYTF.

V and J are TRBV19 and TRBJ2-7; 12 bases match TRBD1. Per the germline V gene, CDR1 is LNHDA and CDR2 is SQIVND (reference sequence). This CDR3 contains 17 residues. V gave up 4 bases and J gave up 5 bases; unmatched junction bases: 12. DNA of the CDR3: TGTGCCAGTAGTACCCGAGGGACAGGGGGCTATCGGAACGAGCAGTACTTC. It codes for CASSTRGTGGYRNEQYF.

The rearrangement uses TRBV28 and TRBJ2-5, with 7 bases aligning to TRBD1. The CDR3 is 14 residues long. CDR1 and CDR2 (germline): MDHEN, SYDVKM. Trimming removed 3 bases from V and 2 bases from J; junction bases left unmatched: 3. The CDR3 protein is CASSFRTGQETQYF. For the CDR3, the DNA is TGTGCCAGCAGTTTTAGGACAGGACAAGAGACCCAGTACTTC.

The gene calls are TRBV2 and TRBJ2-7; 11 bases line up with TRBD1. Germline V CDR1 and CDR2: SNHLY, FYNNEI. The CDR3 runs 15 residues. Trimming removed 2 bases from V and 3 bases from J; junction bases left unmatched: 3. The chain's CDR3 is CASSEWTGGVYEQYF. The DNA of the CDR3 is TGTGCCAGCAGTGAATGGACAGGGGGCGTCTACGAGCAGTACTTC.

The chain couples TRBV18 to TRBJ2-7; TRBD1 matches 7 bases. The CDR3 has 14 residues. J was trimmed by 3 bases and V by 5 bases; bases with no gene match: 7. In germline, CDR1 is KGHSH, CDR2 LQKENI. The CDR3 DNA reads TGTGCCAGCTCAGACCGGGACAGCATCTACGAGCAGTACTTC. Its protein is CASSDRDSIYEQYF.

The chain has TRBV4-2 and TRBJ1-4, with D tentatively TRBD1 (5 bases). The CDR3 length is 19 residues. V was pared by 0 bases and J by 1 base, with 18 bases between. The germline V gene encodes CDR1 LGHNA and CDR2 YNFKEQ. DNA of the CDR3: TGTGCCAGCAGCCAAGATAAGGGTTTGGGGACTAGAACTAATGAAAAACTGTTTTTT. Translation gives CASSQDKGLGTRTNEKLFF.

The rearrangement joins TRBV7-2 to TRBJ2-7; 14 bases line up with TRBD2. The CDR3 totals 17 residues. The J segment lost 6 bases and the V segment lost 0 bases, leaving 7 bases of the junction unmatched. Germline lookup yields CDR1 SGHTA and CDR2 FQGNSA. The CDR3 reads CASSLAGGLAGGLEQYF. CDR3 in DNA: TGTGCCAGCAGCTTAGCTGGAGGACTAGCGGGGGGTCTCGAGCAGTACTTC.

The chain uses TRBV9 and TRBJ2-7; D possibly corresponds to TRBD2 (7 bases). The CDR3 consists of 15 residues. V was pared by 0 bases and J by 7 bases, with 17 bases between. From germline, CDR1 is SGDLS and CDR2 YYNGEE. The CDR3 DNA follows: TGTGCCAGCAGCGTAGGAGGGGGAGGGGTTGGAGAGCAGTACTTC. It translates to CASSVGGGGVGEQYF.

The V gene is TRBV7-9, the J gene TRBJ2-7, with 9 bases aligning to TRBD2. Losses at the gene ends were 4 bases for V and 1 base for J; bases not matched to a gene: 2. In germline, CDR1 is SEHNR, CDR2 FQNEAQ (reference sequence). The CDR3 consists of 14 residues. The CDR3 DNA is TGTGCCAGCAGCTCTAGCGGGGCTTCCTACGAGCAGTACTTC. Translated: CASSSSGASYEQYF.

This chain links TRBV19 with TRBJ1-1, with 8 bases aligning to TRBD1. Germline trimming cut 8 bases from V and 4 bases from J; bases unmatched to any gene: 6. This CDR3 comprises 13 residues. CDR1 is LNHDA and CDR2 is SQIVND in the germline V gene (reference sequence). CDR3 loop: CASRQGFLTEAFF. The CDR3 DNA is TGTGCCAGTCGACAGGGGTTCCTCACTGAAGCTTTCTTT.

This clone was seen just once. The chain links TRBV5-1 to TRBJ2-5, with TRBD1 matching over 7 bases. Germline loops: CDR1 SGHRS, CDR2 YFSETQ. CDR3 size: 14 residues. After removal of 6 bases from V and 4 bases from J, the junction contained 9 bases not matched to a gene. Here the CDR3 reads CASTRQGPPETQYF. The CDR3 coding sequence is TGCGCCAGCACCCGACAGGGTCCCCCAGAGACCCAGTACTTC. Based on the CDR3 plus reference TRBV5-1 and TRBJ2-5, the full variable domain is KAGVTQTPRYLIKTRGQQVTLSCSPISGHRSVSWYQQTPGQGLQFLFEYFSETQRNKGNFPGRFSGRQFSNSRSEMNVSTLELGDSALYLCASTRQGPPETQYFGPGTRLLVL.

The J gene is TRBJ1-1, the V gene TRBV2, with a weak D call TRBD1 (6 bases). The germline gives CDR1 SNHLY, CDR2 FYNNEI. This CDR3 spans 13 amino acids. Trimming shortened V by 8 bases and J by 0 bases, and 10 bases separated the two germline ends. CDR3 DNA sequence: TGTGCCAGCTTGTACAGGGTGAACACTGAAGCTTTCTTT. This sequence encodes CASLYRVNTEAFF.

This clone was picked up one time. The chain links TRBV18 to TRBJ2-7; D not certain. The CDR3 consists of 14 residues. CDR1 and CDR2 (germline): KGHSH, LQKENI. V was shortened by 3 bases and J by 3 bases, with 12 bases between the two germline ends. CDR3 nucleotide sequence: TGTGCCAGCTCACCGCAGCGAACTCTCTACGAGCAGTACTTC. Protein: CASSPQRTLYEQYF.

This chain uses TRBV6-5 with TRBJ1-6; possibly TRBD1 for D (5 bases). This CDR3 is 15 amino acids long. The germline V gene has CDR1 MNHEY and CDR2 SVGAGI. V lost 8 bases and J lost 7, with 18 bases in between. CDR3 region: CASLKRRGLNSPLHF. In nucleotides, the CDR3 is TGTGCCAGCCTAAAACGCCGGGGACTGAATTCACCCCTCCACTTT.

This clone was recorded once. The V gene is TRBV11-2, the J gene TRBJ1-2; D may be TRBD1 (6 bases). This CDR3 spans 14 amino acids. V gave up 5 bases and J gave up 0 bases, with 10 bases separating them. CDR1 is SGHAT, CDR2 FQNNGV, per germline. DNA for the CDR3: TGTGCCAGCAGCCGCGGACAGACTAACTATGGCTACACCTTC. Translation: CASSRGQTNYGYTF.

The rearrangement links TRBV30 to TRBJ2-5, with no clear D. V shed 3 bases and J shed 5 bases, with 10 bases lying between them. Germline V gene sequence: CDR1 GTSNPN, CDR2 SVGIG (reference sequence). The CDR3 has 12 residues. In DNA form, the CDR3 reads TGTGCCTGGAGCCTTACGAGGGAGACCCAGTACTTC. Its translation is CAWSLTRETQYF.

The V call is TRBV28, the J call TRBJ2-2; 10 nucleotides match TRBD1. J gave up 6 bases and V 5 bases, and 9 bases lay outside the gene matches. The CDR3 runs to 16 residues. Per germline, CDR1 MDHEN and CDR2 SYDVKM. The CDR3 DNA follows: TGTGCCAGCAGTCCTGGGGGGACAGGGGTCGCCGGGGAGCTGTTTTTT. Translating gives CASSPGGTGVAGELFF.

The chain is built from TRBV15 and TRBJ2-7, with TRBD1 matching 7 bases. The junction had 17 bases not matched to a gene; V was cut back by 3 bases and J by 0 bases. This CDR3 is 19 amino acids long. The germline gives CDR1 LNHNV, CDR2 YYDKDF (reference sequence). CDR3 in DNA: TGTGCCACCAGCAGGAGGCCTAAAAAGGGGGCGGTCAACTCCTACGAGCAGTACTTC. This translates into CATSRRPKKGAVNSYEQYF.

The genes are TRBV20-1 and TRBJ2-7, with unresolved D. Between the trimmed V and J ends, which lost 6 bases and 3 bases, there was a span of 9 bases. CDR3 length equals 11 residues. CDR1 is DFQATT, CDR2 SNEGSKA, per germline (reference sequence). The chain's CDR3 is CSAPRLYEQYF. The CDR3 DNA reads TGCAGTGCCCCGAGGCTCTACGAGCAGTACTTC.

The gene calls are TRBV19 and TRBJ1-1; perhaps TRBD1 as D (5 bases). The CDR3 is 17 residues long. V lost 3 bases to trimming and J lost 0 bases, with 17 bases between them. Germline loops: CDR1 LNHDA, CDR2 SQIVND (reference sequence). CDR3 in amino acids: CASSMWPSPTVNTEAFF. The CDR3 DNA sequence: TGTGCCAGTAGTATGTGGCCCTCCCCGACAGTGAACACTGAAGCTTTCTTT.